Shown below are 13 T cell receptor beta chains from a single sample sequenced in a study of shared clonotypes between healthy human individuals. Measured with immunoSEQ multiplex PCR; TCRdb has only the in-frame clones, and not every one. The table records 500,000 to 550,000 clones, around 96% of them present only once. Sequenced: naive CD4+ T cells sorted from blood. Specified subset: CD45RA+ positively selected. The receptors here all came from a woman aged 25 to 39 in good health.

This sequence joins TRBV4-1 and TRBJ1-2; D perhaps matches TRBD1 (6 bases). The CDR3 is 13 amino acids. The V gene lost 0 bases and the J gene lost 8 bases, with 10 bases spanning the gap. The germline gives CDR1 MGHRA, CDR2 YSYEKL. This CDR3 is CASSQEAGAGYTF. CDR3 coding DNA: TGCGCCAGCAGCCAAGAGGCAGGGGCCGGCTACACCTTC.

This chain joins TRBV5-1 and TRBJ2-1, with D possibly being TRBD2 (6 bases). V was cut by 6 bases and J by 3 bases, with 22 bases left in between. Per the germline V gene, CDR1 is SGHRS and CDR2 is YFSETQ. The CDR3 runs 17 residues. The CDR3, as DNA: TGCGCCAGCACCTTCGGCCCTCCGGGAGCGGTCTACAATGAGCAGTTCTTC. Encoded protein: CASTFGPPGAVYNEQFF. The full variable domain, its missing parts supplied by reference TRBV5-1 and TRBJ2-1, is KAGVTQTPRYLIKTRGQQVTLSCSPISGHRSVSWYQQTPGQGLQFLFEYFSETQRNKGNFPGRFSGRQFSNSRSEMNVSTLELGDSALYLCASTFGPPGAVYNEQFFGPGTRLTVL.

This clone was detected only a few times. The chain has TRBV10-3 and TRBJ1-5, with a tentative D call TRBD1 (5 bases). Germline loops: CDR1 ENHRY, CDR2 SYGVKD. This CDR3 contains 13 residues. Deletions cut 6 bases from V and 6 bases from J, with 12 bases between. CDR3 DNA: TGTGCCATCAGAGACAGTTCAGGTCAGCCCCAGCATTTT. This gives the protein CAIRDSSGQPQHF.

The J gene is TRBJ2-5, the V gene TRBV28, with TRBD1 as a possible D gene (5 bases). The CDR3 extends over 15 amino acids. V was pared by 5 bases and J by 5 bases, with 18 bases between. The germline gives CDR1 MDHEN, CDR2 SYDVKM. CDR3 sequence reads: CASSPLREPNETQYF. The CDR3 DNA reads TGTGCCAGCAGTCCCCTCAGGGAACCTAACGAGACCCAGTACTTC.

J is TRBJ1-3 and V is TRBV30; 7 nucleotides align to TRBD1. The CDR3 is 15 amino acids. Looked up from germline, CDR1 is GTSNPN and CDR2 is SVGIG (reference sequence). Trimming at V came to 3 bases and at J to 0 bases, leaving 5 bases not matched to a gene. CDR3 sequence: CAWRRDSRSGNTIYF. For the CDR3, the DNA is TGTGCCTGGAGACGGGACAGCCGCTCTGGAAACACCATATATTTT.

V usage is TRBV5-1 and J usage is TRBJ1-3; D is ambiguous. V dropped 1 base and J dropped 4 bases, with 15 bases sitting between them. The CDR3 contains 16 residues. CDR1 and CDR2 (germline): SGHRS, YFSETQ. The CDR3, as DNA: TGCGCCAGCAGCTTGCTCGGGGTGGTAGCCGGAAACACCATATATTTT. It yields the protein CASSLLGVVAGNTIYF.

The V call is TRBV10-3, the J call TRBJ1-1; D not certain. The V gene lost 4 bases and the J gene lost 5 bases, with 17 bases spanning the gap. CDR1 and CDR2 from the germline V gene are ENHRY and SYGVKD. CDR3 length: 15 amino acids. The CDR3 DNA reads TGTGCCATCAGTGCCTGGGGTGGAGGAGGGACTGAAGCTTTCTTT. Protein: CAISAWGGGGTEAFF.

CDR3 sequence reads: CASSLVLAGINEQFF. Here the CDR3 DNA reads TGTGCCAGCAGCTTAGTGTTAGCGGGAATTAATGAGCAGTTCTTC. V gene TRBV11-2 combines with J gene TRBJ2-1, with 8 positions matching TRBD2. Germline V gene data show CDR1 as SGHAT and CDR2 as FQNNGV. This CDR3 is 15 amino acids long. V dropped 1 base and J dropped 7; count of bases not matched to a gene: 6.

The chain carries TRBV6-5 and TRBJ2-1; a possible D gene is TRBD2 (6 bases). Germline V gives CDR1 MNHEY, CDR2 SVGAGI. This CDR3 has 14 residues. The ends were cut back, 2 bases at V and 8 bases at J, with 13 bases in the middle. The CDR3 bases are TGTGCCAGCAGTTACGTGGGGGACTTCGATGAGCAGTTCTTC. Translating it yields CASSYVGDFDEQFF.

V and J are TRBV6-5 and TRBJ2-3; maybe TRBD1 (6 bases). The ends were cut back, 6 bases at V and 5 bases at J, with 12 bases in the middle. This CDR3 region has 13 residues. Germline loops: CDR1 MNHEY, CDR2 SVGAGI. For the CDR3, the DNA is TGTGCCAGCAGCCTCGACAGGCGAGATACGCAGTATTTT. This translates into CASSLDRRDTQYF.

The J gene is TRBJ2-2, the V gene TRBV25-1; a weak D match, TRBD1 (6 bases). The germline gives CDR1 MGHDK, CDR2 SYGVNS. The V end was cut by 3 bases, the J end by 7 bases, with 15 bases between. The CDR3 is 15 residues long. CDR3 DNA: TGTGCCAGCAGTGAGTGGGCAGGGGATAACGGGGAGCTGTTTTTT. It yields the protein CASSEWAGDNGELFF.

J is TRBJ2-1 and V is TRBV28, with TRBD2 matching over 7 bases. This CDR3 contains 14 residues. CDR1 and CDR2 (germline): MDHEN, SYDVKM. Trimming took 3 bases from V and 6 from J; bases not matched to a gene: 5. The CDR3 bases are TGTGCCAGCAGTTTCAGTTCGGGGGGCAATGAGCAGTTCTTC. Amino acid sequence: CASSFSSGGNEQFF. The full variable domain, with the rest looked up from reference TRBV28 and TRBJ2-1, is DVKVTQSSRYLVKRTGEKVFLECVQDMDHENMFWYRQDPGLGLRLIYFSYDVKMKEKGDIPEGYSVSREKKERFSLILESASTNQTSMYLCASSFSSGGNEQFFGPGTRLTVL.

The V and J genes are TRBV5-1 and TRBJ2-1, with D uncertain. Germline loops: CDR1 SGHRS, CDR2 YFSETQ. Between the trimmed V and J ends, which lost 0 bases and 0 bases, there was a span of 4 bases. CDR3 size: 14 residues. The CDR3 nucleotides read TGCGCCAGCAGCTTGGGGGTCTCCTACAATGAGCAGTTCTTC. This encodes CASSLGVSYNEQFF. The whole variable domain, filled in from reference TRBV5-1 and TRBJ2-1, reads KAGVTQTPRYLIKTRGQQVTLSCSPISGHRSVSWYQQTPGQGLQFLFEYFSETQRNKGNFPGRFSGRQFSNSRSEMNVSTLELGDSALYLCASSLGVSYNEQFFGPGTRLTVL.